This TCR beta chain was captured in a study of cytomegalovirus exposure and HLA in healthy donors. This clone was seen more than once but under ten times. This CDR3 region has 13 residues. CDR1 and CDR2 from the germline V gene are LGHNA and YSLEER. Trimming stripped 4 bases from V and 2 bases from J, with 8 bases between. The PCR used 60 Vbeta and 13 Jbeta primers. Here immunoSEQ multiplex PCR was the method, and the copy in TCRdb shows in-frame clones only, minus some. The repertoire holds some 130,000 clones, with 81% as singletons. The chain links TRBV4-3 to TRBJ1-2, with D unresolved. This sequence was found in a young man in good health and CMV-seronegative. The sequenced sample consisted of PBMCs. The CDR3: CASSPAGNYGYTF. DNA of the CDR3: TGCGCCAGCAGCCCTGCGGGGAACTATGGCTACACCTTC.